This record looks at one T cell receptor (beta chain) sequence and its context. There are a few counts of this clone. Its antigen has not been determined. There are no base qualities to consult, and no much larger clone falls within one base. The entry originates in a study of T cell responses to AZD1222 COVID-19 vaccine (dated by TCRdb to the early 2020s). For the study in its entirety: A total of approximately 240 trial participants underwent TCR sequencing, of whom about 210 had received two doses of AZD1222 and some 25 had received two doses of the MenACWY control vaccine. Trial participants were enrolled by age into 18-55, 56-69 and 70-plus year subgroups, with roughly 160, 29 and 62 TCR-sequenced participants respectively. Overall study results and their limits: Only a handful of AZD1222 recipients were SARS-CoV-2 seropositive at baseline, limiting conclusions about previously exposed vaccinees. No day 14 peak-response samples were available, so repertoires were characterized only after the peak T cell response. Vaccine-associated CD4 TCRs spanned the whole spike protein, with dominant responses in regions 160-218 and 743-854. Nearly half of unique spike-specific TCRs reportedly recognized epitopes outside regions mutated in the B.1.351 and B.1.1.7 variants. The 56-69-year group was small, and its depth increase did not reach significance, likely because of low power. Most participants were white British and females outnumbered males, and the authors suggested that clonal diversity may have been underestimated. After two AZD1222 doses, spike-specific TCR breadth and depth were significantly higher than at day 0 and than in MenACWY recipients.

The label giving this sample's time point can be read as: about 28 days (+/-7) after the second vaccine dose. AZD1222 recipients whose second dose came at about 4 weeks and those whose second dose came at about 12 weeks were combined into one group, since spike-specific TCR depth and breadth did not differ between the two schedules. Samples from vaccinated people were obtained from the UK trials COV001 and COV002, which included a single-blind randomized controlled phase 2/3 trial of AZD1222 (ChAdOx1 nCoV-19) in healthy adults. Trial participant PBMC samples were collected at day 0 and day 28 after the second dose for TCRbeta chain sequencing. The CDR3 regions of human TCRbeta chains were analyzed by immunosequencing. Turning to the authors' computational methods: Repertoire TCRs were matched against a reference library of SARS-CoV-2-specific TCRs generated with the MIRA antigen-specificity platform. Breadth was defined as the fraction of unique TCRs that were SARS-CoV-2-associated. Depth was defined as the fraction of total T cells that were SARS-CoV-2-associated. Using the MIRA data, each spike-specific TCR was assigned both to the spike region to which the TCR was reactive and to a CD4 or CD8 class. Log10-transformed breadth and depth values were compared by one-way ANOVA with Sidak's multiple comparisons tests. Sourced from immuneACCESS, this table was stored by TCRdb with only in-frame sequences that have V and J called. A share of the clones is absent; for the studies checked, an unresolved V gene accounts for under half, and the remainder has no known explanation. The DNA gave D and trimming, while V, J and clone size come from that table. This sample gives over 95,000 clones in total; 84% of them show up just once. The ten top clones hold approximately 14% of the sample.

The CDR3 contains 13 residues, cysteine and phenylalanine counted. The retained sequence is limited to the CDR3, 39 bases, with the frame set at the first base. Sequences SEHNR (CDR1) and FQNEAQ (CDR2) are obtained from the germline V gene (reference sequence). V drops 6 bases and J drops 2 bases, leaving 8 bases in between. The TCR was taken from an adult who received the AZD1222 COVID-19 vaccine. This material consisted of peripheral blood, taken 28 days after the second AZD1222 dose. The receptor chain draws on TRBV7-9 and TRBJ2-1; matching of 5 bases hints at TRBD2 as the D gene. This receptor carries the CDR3 CASRPGAYNEQFF. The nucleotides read TGTGCCAGCAGGCCCGGGGCCTACAATGAGCAGTTCTTC.